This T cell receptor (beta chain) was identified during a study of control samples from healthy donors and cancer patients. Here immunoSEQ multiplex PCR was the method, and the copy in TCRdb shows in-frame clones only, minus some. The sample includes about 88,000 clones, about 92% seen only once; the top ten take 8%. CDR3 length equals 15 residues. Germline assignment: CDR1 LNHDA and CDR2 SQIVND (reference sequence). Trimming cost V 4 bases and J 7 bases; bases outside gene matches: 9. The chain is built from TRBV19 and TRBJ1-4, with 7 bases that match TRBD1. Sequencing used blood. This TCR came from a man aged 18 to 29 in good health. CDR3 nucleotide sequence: TGTGCCAGTAGTACCCCAACAGGGGTGGGTGAAAAACTGTTTTTT. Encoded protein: CASSTPTGVGEKLFF.